These T cell receptor beta chains were read from a single sample in a study of T cells in tumors after PD-1 blockade. Libraries were prepared by immunoSEQ multiplex PCR; TCRdb keeps only in-frame clonotypes and omits some of them. This sample has tens of thousands of clones, with about 74% found just once. The source material was PBMCs, sampled after anti-PD-1 treatment. These receptors came from a human donor with basal cell carcinoma. Both conserved end residues are part of each CDR3. The order of the fields is CDR3 DNA, CDR3 protein, clone size, D gene, J gene, V gene. D genes are given only for firm matches. Clone size, where shown, is once, few, many, or a class for clones that have expanded.

CDR3 DNA: TGCGCCAGCAGCTTGGGCGGCACAGATACGCAGTATTTT
CDR3 protein: CASSLGGTDTQYF
clone size: NA
D gene: NA
J gene: TRBJ2-3
V gene: TRBV5-1

CDR3 DNA: TGTGCCAGCAGTGAAGGGGGGCTGGGGAACACTGAAGCTTTCTTT
CDR3 protein: CASSEGGLGNTEAFF
clone size: NA
D gene: NA
J gene: TRBJ1-1
V gene: TRBV6-1

CDR3 DNA: TGTGCCAGTAGCCGGTTAAAGTTGGGGGCCAAAAACATTCAGTACTTC
CDR3 protein: CASSRLKLGAKNIQYF
clone size: NA
D gene: NA
J gene: TRBJ2-4
V gene: TRBV7-8

CDR3 DNA: TGTGCCAGCAGCCTCGCCAGGGCGAACACTGAAGCTTTCTTT
CDR3 protein: CASSLARANTEAFF
clone size: NA
D gene: NA
J gene: TRBJ1-1
V gene: TRBV5-4

CDR3 DNA: TGTGCCTCAGGGGGGGACAACACCTACGAGCAGTACTTC
CDR3 protein: CASGGDNTYEQYF
clone size: few
D gene: NA
J gene: TRBJ2-7
V gene: TRBV2

CDR3 DNA: TGTGCCAGCAGTACGGGGACAGCCTACGAGCAGTACTTC
CDR3 protein: CASSTGTAYEQYF
clone size: NA
D gene: TRBD1
J gene: TRBJ2-7
V gene: TRBV6-5

CDR3 DNA: TGCGCCAGCAGCGAGGGGATGGGCAATCAGCCCCAGCATTTT
CDR3 protein: CASSEGMGNQPQHF
clone size: NA
D gene: NA
J gene: TRBJ1-5
V gene: TRBV5-1

CDR3 DNA: TGTGCCATCAGTGAGTCAAGCTACGAGCAGTACTTC
CDR3 protein: CAISESSYEQYF
clone size: NA
D gene: NA
J gene: TRBJ2-7
V gene: TRBV10-3

CDR3 DNA: TGTGCCAGCTCACCCCTTCCAGGGTCGTCTAATTCACCCCTCCACTTT
CDR3 protein: CASSPLPGSSNSPLHF
clone size: NA
D gene: NA
J gene: TRBJ1-6
V gene: TRBV18

CDR3 DNA: TGTGCCTGGAACTACGCCCTGCCAGATACGCAGTATTTT
CDR3 protein: CAWNYALPDTQYF
clone size: NA
D gene: NA
J gene: TRBJ2-3
V gene: TRBV30

CDR3 DNA: TGCGCCAGCAGTTCTTCAGGGTACTTCTCCTACGAGCAGTACTTC
CDR3 protein: CASSSSGYFSYEQYF
clone size: NA
D gene: NA
J gene: TRBJ2-7
V gene: TRBV5-1

CDR3 DNA: TGTGCCAGCTCACCCGACCCGGCCTATCAGCCCCAGCATTTT
CDR3 protein: CASSPDPAYQPQHF
clone size: few
D gene: NA
J gene: TRBJ1-5
V gene: TRBV18

CDR3 DNA: TGTGCCTGGAGTGTAGGCGGGAGCTCTGGAAACACCATATATTTT
CDR3 protein: CAWSVGGSSGNTIYF
clone size: NA
D gene: NA
J gene: TRBJ1-3
V gene: TRBV30

CDR3 DNA: TGTGCCAGCAGTGAATCGTTTACCGGGGAGCTGTTTTTT
CDR3 protein: CASSESFTGELFF
clone size: once
D gene: NA
J gene: TRBJ2-2
V gene: TRBV2

CDR3 DNA: TGTGCCACCGGGGGCGGAGGGTACTATGGCTACACCTTC
CDR3 protein: CATGGGGYYGYTF
clone size: NA
D gene: NA
J gene: TRBJ1-2
V gene: TRBV21-1

CDR3 DNA: TGTGCCAGCAGTTTGGTACCAACACCCTCTGGGGCCAACGTCCTGACTTTC
CDR3 protein: CASSLVPTPSGANVLTF
clone size: NA
D gene: NA
J gene: TRBJ2-6
V gene: TRBV28

CDR3 DNA: TGTGCCAGCAGTGGGGGTAGGGGAATGAGTCAGCCCCAGCATTTT
CDR3 protein: CASSGGRGMSQPQHF
clone size: NA
D gene: NA
J gene: TRBJ1-5
V gene: TRBV2

CDR3 DNA: TGTGCCAGCAGCTTAGTAGGGGTAGCGGGGGCCTACGAGCAGTACTTC
CDR3 protein: CASSLVGVAGAYEQYF
clone size: few
D gene: TRBD2
J gene: TRBJ2-7
V gene: TRBV7-2

CDR3 DNA: TGTGCCAGCTTACTAGCGGGGGGGTACAATGAGCAGTTCTTC
CDR3 protein: CASLLAGGYNEQFF
clone size: NA
D gene: TRBD2
J gene: TRBJ2-1
V gene: TRBV7-2

CDR3 DNA: TGTGCCATCAGTGGGTCATCAGGGAGCGGACCTAACTATGGCTACACCTTC
CDR3 protein: CAISGSSGSGPNYGYTF
clone size: few
D gene: NA
J gene: TRBJ1-2
V gene: TRBV10-3

CDR3 DNA: TGTGCCAGCAGCCTCAGAAGAACAGGGGGCTCCTACGAGCAGTACTTC
CDR3 protein: CASSLRRTGGSYEQYF
clone size: NA
D gene: TRBD1
J gene: TRBJ2-7
V gene: TRBV7-8

CDR3 DNA: TGTGCCAGTAAGGCGGGGACCTACAATGAGCAGTTCTTC
CDR3 protein: CASKAGTYNEQFF
clone size: NA
D gene: NA
J gene: TRBJ2-1
V gene: TRBV19

CDR3 DNA: TGCGCCAGCAGTGAGGTTGCAGGACGCACAGATACGCAGTATTTT
CDR3 protein: CASSEVAGRTDTQYF
clone size: many
D gene: NA
J gene: TRBJ2-3
V gene: TRBV10-2

CDR3 DNA: TGCGCCAGCAGCTGGGGCGGGGGGGCCTCGAATGAGCAGTTCTTC
CDR3 protein: CASSWGGGASNEQFF
clone size: NA
D gene: TRBD2
J gene: TRBJ2-1
V gene: TRBV5-1

CDR3 DNA: TGTGCCAGCAGTTTATCAGGGGGCGCAAAGCACTCACCCCTCCACTTT
CDR3 protein: CASSLSGGAKHSPLHF
clone size: few
D gene: TRBD1
J gene: TRBJ1-6
V gene: TRBV6-5

CDR3 DNA: TGTGCCAGCAGTTTGGCAGAGACCCAGTACTTC
CDR3 protein: CASSLAETQYF
clone size: NA
D gene: NA
J gene: TRBJ2-5
V gene: TRBV28

CDR3 DNA: TGTGCCAGCAGTCCCTCCTCCAGGGTTAGCAATCAGCCCCAGCATTTT
CDR3 protein: CASSPSSRVSNQPQHF
clone size: NA
D gene: NA
J gene: TRBJ1-5
V gene: TRBV27

CDR3 DNA: TGTGCCAGTAGTGCCCGGGACAGGGGAACTGAAGCTTTCTTT
CDR3 protein: CASSARDRGTEAFF
clone size: NA
D gene: TRBD1
J gene: TRBJ1-1
V gene: TRBV19

CDR3 DNA: TGTGCCAGCAGCCCCGGGCTGGGCATAAGCTCCTATAATTCACCCCTCCACTTT
CDR3 protein: CASSPGLGISSYNSPLHF
clone size: NA
D gene: NA
J gene: TRBJ1-6
V gene: TRBV5-6

CDR3 DNA: TGTGCCAGCAGTTCTTCATCTAGCGGGGGATACAATGAGCAGTTCTTC
CDR3 protein: CASSSSSSGGYNEQFF
clone size: NA
D gene: TRBD2
J gene: TRBJ2-1
V gene: TRBV6-5

CDR3 DNA: TGTGCTAGTGCTGAACAGGGGAACACTGAAGCTTTCTTT
CDR3 protein: CASAEQGNTEAFF
clone size: NA
D gene: NA
J gene: TRBJ1-1
V gene: TRBV12-5

CDR3 DNA: TGTGCCAGTAGGAGGACGGGACTAGCGGGGTCCACAGATACGCAGTATTTT
CDR3 protein: CASRRTGLAGSTDTQYF
clone size: NA
D gene: TRBD2
J gene: TRBJ2-3
V gene: TRBV19

CDR3 DNA: TGTGCCAGCAGCCAAGCGACAGGGCGGGTCACAGATACGCAGTATTTT
CDR3 protein: CASSQATGRVTDTQYF
clone size: NA
D gene: TRBD1
J gene: TRBJ2-3
V gene: TRBV5-6

CDR3 DNA: TGTGCCAGCAGCGTAGATCCTAGCGGGGTCACAGATACGCAGTATTTT
CDR3 protein: CASSVDPSGVTDTQYF
clone size: once
D gene: TRBD2
J gene: TRBJ2-3
V gene: TRBV9

CDR3 DNA: TGTGCCAGCTCAAGCCGGGACCCGCTCAATCAGCCCCAGCATTTT
CDR3 protein: CASSSRDPLNQPQHF
clone size: NA
D gene: NA
J gene: TRBJ1-5
V gene: TRBV18

CDR3 DNA: TGTGCCAGCAGCTCACAGGGGCTTCCCTACAATGAGCAGTTCTTC
CDR3 protein: CASSSQGLPYNEQFF
clone size: NA
D gene: TRBD1
J gene: TRBJ2-1
V gene: TRBV5-8

CDR3 DNA: TGCGCCAGCAGCCAAGATTGGACAGGGAACAATCAGCCCCAGCATTTT
CDR3 protein: CASSQDWTGNNQPQHF
clone size: NA
D gene: TRBD1
J gene: TRBJ1-5
V gene: TRBV4-1

CDR3 DNA: TGTGCCAGCAGTGAAAATAGCGGGGGGGCCTTTAGAAACGAGCAGTACTTC
CDR3 protein: CASSENSGGAFRNEQYF
clone size: NA
D gene: TRBD2
J gene: TRBJ2-7
V gene: TRBV6-1

CDR3 DNA: TGTGCCAGCAAGAGGGGTTCTGGAAATGAGCAGTTCTTC
CDR3 protein: CASKRGSGNEQFF
clone size: NA
D gene: NA
J gene: TRBJ2-1
V gene: TRBV2

CDR3 DNA: TGTGCCAGCAGGACCGCGGGCGGTAACTATGGCTACACCTTC
CDR3 protein: CASRTAGGNYGYTF
clone size: NA
D gene: NA
J gene: TRBJ1-2
V gene: TRBV27

CDR3 DNA: TGTGCCAGCAGTGAACGGGGGACGGCCGGGGAGCTGTTTTTT
CDR3 protein: CASSERGTAGELFF
clone size: NA
D gene: NA
J gene: TRBJ2-2
V gene: TRBV25-1

CDR3 DNA: TGTGCCAGCACGTGGGAGAACACCGGGGAGCTGTTTTTT
CDR3 protein: CASTWENTGELFF
clone size: NA
D gene: NA
J gene: TRBJ2-2
V gene: TRBV12-3/TRBV12-4